This T cell receptor beta chain was sequenced during a study of blood T cell repertoires in COVID-19. This clone occurred a few times. The protocol was immunoSEQ multiplex PCR, while the TCRdb copy is restricted to in-frame clones and leaves out a portion. The sample holds around 200,000 clones, roughly 75% seen once. Germline V gives CDR1 SQVTM, CDR2 ANQGSEA. Trimming stripped 4 bases from V and 7 bases from J, with 10 bases between. CDR3 length equals 12 residues. The J gene is TRBJ1-4, the V gene TRBV29-1; tentative D call: TRBD1 (6 bases). Sequencing was performed on peripheral blood. This TCR derives from a woman aged 70-85 years with acute or convalescent COVID-19. The DNA for the CDR3 is TGCAGCGTTGCGCAGGGGCGTGAAAAACTGTTTTTT. Translating gives CSVAQGREKLFF.